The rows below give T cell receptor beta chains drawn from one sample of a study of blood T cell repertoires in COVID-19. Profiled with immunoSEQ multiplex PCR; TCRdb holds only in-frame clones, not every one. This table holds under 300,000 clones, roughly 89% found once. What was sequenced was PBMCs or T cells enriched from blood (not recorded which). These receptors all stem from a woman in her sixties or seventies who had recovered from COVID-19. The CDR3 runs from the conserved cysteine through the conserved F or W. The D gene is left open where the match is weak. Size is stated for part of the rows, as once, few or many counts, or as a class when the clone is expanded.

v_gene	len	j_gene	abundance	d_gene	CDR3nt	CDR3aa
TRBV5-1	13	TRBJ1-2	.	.	TGCGCCAGCAGCCCTGACGGGGACTATGGCTACACCTTC	CASSPDGDYGYTF
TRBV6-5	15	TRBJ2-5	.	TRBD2	TGTGCCACCCCGGGGCTAGCGGGAGACCAAGAGACCCAGTACTTC	CATPGLAGDQETQYF
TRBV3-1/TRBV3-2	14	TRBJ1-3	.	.	TGTGCCAGCAGCCCTACCATCTCTGGAAACACCATATATTTT	CASSPTISGNTIYF
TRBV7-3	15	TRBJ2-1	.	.	TGTGCCAGCAGCTTAACCAGCGAGCCGTACAATGAGCAGTTCTTC	CASSLTSEPYNEQFF
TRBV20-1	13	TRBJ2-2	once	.	TGCAGTGCTAGTTCTCAGGGGCCCGGGGAGCTGTTTTTT	CSASSQGPGELFF
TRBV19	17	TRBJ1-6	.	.	TGTGCCAGTAATGTCCAACTGGGGAGCTCCTATAATTCACCCCTCCACTTT	CASNVQLGSSYNSPLHF
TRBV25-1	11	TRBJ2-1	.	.	TGTGCCAGCAGTGAATACAGTGAGCAGTTCTTC	CASSEYSEQFF
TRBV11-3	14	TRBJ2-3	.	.	TGTGCCAGCAGTCCCTACCCTAGCACAGATACGCAGTATTTT	CASSPYPSTDTQYF
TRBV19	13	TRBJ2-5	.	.	TGTGCCAGTAGTAGGGCCTCGCGCGAGACCCAGTACTTC	CASSRASRETQYF
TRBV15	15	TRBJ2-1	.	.	TGTGCCACCAGCAGAGATACACTAGACTACAATGAGCAGTTCTTC	CATSRDTLDYNEQFF
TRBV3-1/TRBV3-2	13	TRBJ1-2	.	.	TGTGCCAGCAGCCCGACGGGGGTCTATGGCTACACCTTC	CASSPTGVYGYTF
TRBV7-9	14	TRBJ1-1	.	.	TGTGCCAGCAGCACTTCCTCAGGGGATACTGAAGCTTTCTTT	CASSTSSGDTEAFF
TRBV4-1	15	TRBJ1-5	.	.	TGCGCCAGCAGCCCGCGGGGGGACGAACATCAGCCCCAGCATTTT	CASSPRGDEHQPQHF
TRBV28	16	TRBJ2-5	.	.	TGTGCCAGCAGTCCTCCTGGGAGGGGGGACGAAGAGACCCAGTACTTC	CASSPPGRGDEETQYF
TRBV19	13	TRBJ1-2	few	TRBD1	TGTGTCAGCGCGTTAGAGACAGGGACCGGCTACACCTTC	CVSALETGTGYTF
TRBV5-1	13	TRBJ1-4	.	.	TGCGCCAGCAGCCGGGACACCAATGAAAAACTGTTTTTT	CASSRDTNEKLFF
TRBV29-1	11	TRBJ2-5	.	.	TGCAGCGTTGGCCAGAGGGAGACCCAGTACTTC	CSVGQRETQYF
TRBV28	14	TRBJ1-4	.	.	TGTGCCAGCAGTTTAGGGACATTCGGTGAAAAACTGTTTTTT	CASSLGTFGEKLFF
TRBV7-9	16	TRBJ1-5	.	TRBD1	TGTGCCAGCAGCTCAGGGACAGAATATAGCAATCAGCCCCAGCATTTT	CASSSGTEYSNQPQHF
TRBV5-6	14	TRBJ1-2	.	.	TGTGCCAGCAGCTTGGAGACAGACTCCTATGGCTACACCTTC	CASSLETDSYGYTF
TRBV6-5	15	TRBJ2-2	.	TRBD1	TGTGCCAGCAGCAGATCCGGGACAGGGGTCAGGGAGCTGTTTTTT	CASSRSGTGVRELFF
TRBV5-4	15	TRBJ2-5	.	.	TGTGCCAGCAGCTTGGTCTTGGGGGGTGGAGAGACCCAGTACTTC	CASSLVLGGGETQYF
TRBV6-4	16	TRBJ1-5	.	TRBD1	TGTGCCAGCAGTGTCGTCGGACAGGGGCCCGGTCAGCCCCAGCATTTT	CASSVVGQGPGQPQHF
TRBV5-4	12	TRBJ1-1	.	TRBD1	TGTGCCAGCAGCTTCCGGGACAGGGAAGCTTTCTTT	CASSFRDREAFF